The T cell receptor (beta chain) under discussion was sequenced for a study of Ad26.COV2.S vaccination and SARS-CoV-2 variants. Study results and limitations: Comparable non-spike TCR breadth was observed in vaccine and placebo recipients. Reported findings describe substantial breadth in spike-specific CD8+ and CD4+ T cell responses following vaccination. Placebo recipients trailed vaccine recipients in spike-specific TCR breadth. Researchers cautioned that TCR breadth and depth analyses may have underestimated total T cell responses.

This clone turned up a few times. Its target is unknown. Germline-derived CDR1 and CDR2 are LGHNT and FRNRAP. The CDR3 sequence is 14 residues long. V gave up 7 bases and J gave up 5 bases; unmatched junction bases: 7. Produced via immunoSEQ multiplex PCR; TCRdb's table is partial and in-frame only. Here the sample spans 300,000 to 450,000 clones, 92% being singletons. The chain links TRBV12-5 to TRBJ2-7; 11 bases fit TRBD2. This sequence was found in a human donor who had recovered from COVID-19. The sequencing here drew on peripheral blood, taken after recovery from COVID-19. The CDR3 sequence is CASEASGGHDEQYF. In DNA form, the CDR3 reads TGTGCTAGTGAGGCTAGCGGGGGGCACGACGAGCAGTACTTC. The full variable domain, completed using reference TRBV12-5 and TRBJ2-7, is DARVTQTPRHKVTEMGQEVTMRCQPILGHNTVFWYRQTMMQGLELLAYFRNRAPLDDSGMPKDRFSAEMPDATLATLKIQPSEPRDSAVYFCASEASGGHDEQYFGPGTRLTVT.